This TCR beta chain was sequenced in a study of T cell responses to AZD1222 COVID-19 vaccine. General study findings and limits: Along spike, vaccine-associated CD4 TCRs were found throughout, with dominance at 160-218 and 743-854. Clonal diversity was possibly underestimated, and white British individuals and females predominated among donors.

Clones were sequenced by immunoSEQ multiplex PCR, and TCRdb holds only the in-frame ones, with some missing. The sample has fewer than 80,000 clones, 88% seen once; the top ten hold 10%. About this clone: Its specificity is unknown.

The CDR3 totals 16 residues. Germline-derived CDR1 and CDR2 are SGHNT and YYREEE (reference sequence). V shed 3 bases and J shed 2 bases, with 12 bases lying between them. This chain connects TRBV5-4 to TRBJ1-6; a possible D gene is TRBD1 (5 bases). The sample was peripheral blood, taken 28 days after the second dose of the MenACWY control vaccine. This TCR came from an adult who received the MenACWY meningococcal vaccine as a control. This CDR3 reads CASSSLGDPYNSPLHF. DNA of the CDR3: TGTGCCAGCAGCTCACTGGGGGACCCCTATAATTCACCCCTCCACTTT.